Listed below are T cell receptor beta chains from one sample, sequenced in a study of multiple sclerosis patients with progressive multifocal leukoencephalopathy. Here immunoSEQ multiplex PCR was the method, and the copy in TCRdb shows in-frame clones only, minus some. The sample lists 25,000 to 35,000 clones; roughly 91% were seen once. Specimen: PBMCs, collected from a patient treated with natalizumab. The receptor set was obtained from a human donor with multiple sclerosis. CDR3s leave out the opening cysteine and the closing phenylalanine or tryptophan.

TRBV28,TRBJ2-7,ASSRGDSSSYEQY
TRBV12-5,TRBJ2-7,ASGLVAGGSYEQY
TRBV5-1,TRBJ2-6,ASSLAGSGANVLT
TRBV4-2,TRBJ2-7,ASSQDASGSSYEQY
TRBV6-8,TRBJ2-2,ASSYTRGGELF
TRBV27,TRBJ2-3,ASSLYWTVDTQY
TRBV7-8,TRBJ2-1,ASSLFRRGYSYNEQF
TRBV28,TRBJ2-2,ASTGTRNTGELF
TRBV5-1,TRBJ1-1,ASSSAGDGAF
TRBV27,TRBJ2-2,ASSLGTSGTGELF
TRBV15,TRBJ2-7,ATSTGSGVGEQY
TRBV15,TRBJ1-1,ATSSGGTGGEDTEAF
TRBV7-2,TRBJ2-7,ASSEGIRAPTDEQY
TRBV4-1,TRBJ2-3,ASSQFQSTDTQY
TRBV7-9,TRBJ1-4,ASSLRPDRGGGLGEKLF
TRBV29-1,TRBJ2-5,SVEHSQETQY
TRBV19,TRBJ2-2,AIRTGHTGELF
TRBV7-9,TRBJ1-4,ASSFLLQDEKLF
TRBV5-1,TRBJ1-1,ASSLGVGGFVEAF
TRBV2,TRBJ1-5,ASSEGYSNQPQH
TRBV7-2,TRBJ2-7,ASSLLIGYEQY
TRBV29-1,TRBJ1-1,SVQGYNTEAF
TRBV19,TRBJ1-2,ASSTEQGFYGYT
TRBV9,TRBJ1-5,ASSGPGGPQH
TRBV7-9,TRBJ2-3,ASSPLAGGRKDTQY
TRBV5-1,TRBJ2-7,ASSLGAAPYEQY
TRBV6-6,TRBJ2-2,ASRGYVFTGELF
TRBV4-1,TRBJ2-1,ASSQDWGTAAYNEQF
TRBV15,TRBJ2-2,ATSIGRNAGELF
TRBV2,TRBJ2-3,ASRTGQASTDTQY
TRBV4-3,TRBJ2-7,ASSQVAGGYGSYEQY
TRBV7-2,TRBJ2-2,ATILGELF
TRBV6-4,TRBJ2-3,ASSPGLAGADTQY
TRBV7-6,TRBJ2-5,ASRLPPRETQY
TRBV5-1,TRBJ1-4,ASSSGTQSNNEKLF
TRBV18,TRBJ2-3,ASSPPWGRENSDTQY
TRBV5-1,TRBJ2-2,ASSAGSGRTGELF
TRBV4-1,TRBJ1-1,ASSLNTEAF
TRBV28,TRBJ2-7,ATRNLGLAGTAYEQY
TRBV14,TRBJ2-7,ASSKTGGLTYEQY
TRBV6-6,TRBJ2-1,ASSDRASGYKEQF
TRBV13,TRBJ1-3,ASSFQGWNTIY
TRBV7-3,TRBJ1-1,ASSQGGTEAF
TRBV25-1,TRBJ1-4,ASSESGQVNEKLF
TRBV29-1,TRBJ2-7,SVRTSGRGEQY
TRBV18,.,ASSAPTSGNYEQY
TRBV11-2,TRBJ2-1,ASSSGTGVFNEQF
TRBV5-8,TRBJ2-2,ASSRGNTGELF